This T cell receptor (beta chain) was retrieved from a study of T-cell memory formation after mild COVID-19. Findings of the study overall: The SARS-CoV-2 specificity of second-wave clones reaching peak at day 37 remained unverified. The study found balanced CD4/CD8 in clones contracting day 15 to 85 and a CD4+ lean in later expanders.

The CDR3 spans 15 residues. The V gene lost 2 bases and the J gene lost 5 bases, with 14 bases spanning the gap. Looked up from germline, CDR1 is SEHNR and CDR2 is FQNEAQ (reference sequence). Constant-segment primers served in 5'RACE that generated TCR alpha and TCR beta cDNA libraries bearing sample barcodes and UMIs. TCRdb independently ran MiXCR on the 5' RACE reads; one entry per CDR3 protein. The repertoire holds about 340,000 distinct CDR3 sequences, 20% to 25% seen once, with roughly 21% in the top ten. This clonotype showed up just a few times. No antigen is known for it. The rearrangement uses TRBV7-9 and TRBJ2-3; D is unclear. Sequences were obtained from PBMCs or a T cell subset sorted from them (not recorded which). The clonotype originates from a man between 18 and 35 years old who had mild COVID-19 (a few samples of this study predate the infection). Cell type and time point are not known. The CDR3 sequence: CASSLPRARGDTQYF. The CDR3 DNA sequence: TGTGCCAGCAGCTTACCTCGGGCTCGAGGAGATACGCAGTATTTT.